This note documents a single T cell receptor (beta chain) sequence. Its antigen is currently unknown. This entry belongs to a study of CD8 T cells in ankylosing spondylitis. Study-wide findings and caveats: As reported, disease-linked clones showed significant enrichment in matched ankylosing spondylitis synovial fluid. Disease-associated clones were CD8+ and fairly uncommon in peripheral blood. Seemingly characteristic of ankylosing spondylitis blood was a TCR beta motif consisting of about 8 highly homologous variants.

The V and J ends lost 3 bases and 2 bases, in that order; junction bases with no gene match: 7. In germline, CDR1 is SNHLY, CDR2 FYNNEI. This CDR3 has 16 residues. Making the TCR beta libraries involved quantitative 5'-RACE with molecular barcodes. TCRdb passed the 5' RACE reads through MiXCR, listing each CDR3 protein once. Counted here are over 400,000 distinct CDR3 sequences, roughly 25% occurring once; the ten biggest clones make up under 0.9%. This chain joins TRBV2 and TRBJ2-3; 8 bases are a match to TRBD2. This clonotype was sampled from a male donor with ankylosing spondylitis. The source material was blood, either unsorted or a sorted T cell fraction (not recorded which). The CDR3 loop is CASSDRRGGPTDTQYF. The CDR3 region has the DNA TGTGCCAGCAGTGACCGCCGGGGGGGGCCCACAGATACGCAGTATTTT.